One sample yielded the 15 T cell receptor beta chains listed below, sequenced in a study of shared clonotypes between healthy human individuals. Produced via immunoSEQ multiplex PCR; TCRdb's table is partial and in-frame only. The data show roughly 1,000,000 clones, approximately 80% seen once. Material: memory CD4+ T cells from PBMCs. Subset here: CD45RA-negative fraction. All receptors come from a man younger than 35 in good health. Some clones in this sample may be carry-over from other donors' samples.

The chain employs TRBV30 and TRBJ2-7; D unresolved. Germline CDR1 reads GTSNPN; CDR2 reads SVGIG (reference sequence). There are 11 residues in the CDR3. Between the trimmed V and J ends, which lost 3 bases and 8 bases, there was a span of 11 bases. CDR3 nucleotide sequence: TGTGCCTGGAGACGAAACCCCCAGCAGTACTTC. This codes for CAWRRNPQQYF.

The J gene is TRBJ2-5, the V gene TRBV7-9; D uncertain. There are 14 residues in the CDR3. V was pared by 1 base and J by 5 bases, with 11 bases between. Germline CDR1 and CDR2: SEHNR and FQNEAQ (reference sequence). The CDR3 DNA is TGTGCCAGCAGCTTAGGTATCGCCGAGGAGACCCAGTACTTC. Protein product: CASSLGIAEETQYF. Full variable domain (missing parts from reference TRBV7-9 and TRBJ2-5): DTGVSQNPRHKITKRGQNVTFRCDPISEHNRLYWYRQTLGQGPEFLTYFQNEAQLEKSRLLSDRFSAERPKGSFSTLEIQRTEQGDSAMYLCASSLGIAEETQYFGPGTRLLVL.

This chain uses TRBV6-5 with TRBJ1-4, with TRBD1 matching 9 bases. CDR1 MNHEY and CDR2 SVGAGI come from the germline V gene. V lost 6 bases to trimming and J lost 8 bases; unmatched junction nucleotides: 7. The CDR3 is made up of 14 amino acids. The CDR3 is CASSQGQGWEKLFF. The CDR3, as DNA: TGTGCCAGCAGCCAGGGACAGGGATGGGAAAAACTGTTTTTT.

This clone was counted once. This chain uses TRBV12-5 with TRBJ2-7, with D possibly being TRBD2 (6 bases). The CDR3 covers 12 residues. V was trimmed by 6 bases and J by 4 bases, leaving 10 bases between them. Germline lookup yields CDR1 LGHNT and CDR2 FRNRAP. The CDR3 nucleotides are TGTGCTAGTGGACCGACTAGTTACGAGCAGTACTTC. Amino acids: CASGPTSYEQYF.

The chain uses TRBV9 and TRBJ2-3; D not certain. The CDR3 has 14 amino acids. V dropped 4 bases and J dropped 1 base, with 10 bases sitting between them. Per germline, CDR1 SGDLS and CDR2 YYNGEE. CDR3 DNA: TGTGCCAGCAGCCCTGACGTGGGCACAGATACGCAGTATTTT. Its protein product is CASSPDVGTDTQYF. The full variable domain, its missing parts supplied by reference TRBV9 and TRBJ2-3, is DSGVTQTPKHLITATGQRVTLRCSPRSGDLSVYWYQQSLDQGLQFLIQYYNGEERAKGNILERFSAQQFPDLHSELNLSSLELGDSALYFCASSPDVGTDTQYFGPGTRLTVL.

The CDR3: CASSLSSPGEKAFF. The CDR3 nucleotides are TGTGCCAGCAGCTTAAGCTCACCGGGGGAGAAAGCTTTCTTT. V usage is TRBV7-2 and J usage is TRBJ1-1; tentative D call: TRBD1 (5 bases). The CDR3 totals 14 residues. Trimming stripped 2 bases from V and 9 bases from J, with 16 bases between. The germline V gene encodes CDR1 SGHTA and CDR2 FQGNSA.

The chain combines TRBV9 with TRBJ1-6, with 8 positions matching TRBD1. The CDR3 totals 18 residues. The V gene's germline CDR1 is SGDLS and CDR2 YYNGEE. V lost 4 bases and J lost 7; bases outside the gene matches: 16. The CDR3 loop reads CASSPMAGGANVNSPLHF. The CDR3 DNA is TGTGCCAGCAGCCCGATGGCAGGGGGCGCGAATGTGAATTCACCCCTCCACTTT. The complete variable domain, with remaining parts taken from reference TRBV9 and TRBJ1-6, reads DSGVTQTPKHLITATGQRVTLRCSPRSGDLSVYWYQQSLDQGLQFLIQYYNGEERAKGNILERFSAQQFPDLHSELNLSSLELGDSALYFCASSPMAGGANVNSPLHFGNGTRLTVT.

This clone was observed a few times. The chain couples TRBV28 to TRBJ2-1; D gene unclear. Germline V gene lookup returns CDR1 MDHEN and CDR2 SYDVKM. The CDR3 is 12 amino acids. V was trimmed by 3 bases and J by 2 bases, leaving 2 bases between them. CDR3 in amino acids: CASSFAYNEQFF. The CDR3 DNA follows: TGTGCCAGCAGTTTTGCCTACAATGAGCAGTTCTTC. Full variable domain (remainder filled in from reference TRBV28 and TRBJ2-1): DVKVTQSSRYLVKRTGEKVFLECVQDMDHENMFWYRQDPGLGLRLIYFSYDVKMKEKGDIPEGYSVSREKKERFSLILESASTNQTSMYLCASSFAYNEQFFGPGTRLTVL.

The chain carries TRBV11-3 and TRBJ2-1; D is possibly TRBD2 (6 bases). Between the trimmed V and J ends, which lost 5 bases and 0 bases, there was a span of 8 bases. This CDR3 has 14 amino acids. The germline V gene encodes CDR1 SGHNT and CDR2 YENEEA. The CDR3 spells CASSGRSSYNEQFF. In nucleotides, the CDR3 is TGTGCCAGCAGCGGGAGGAGCTCCTACAATGAGCAGTTCTTC.

The rearrangement uses TRBV11-2 and TRBJ2-1; TRBD2 matches at 11 bases. The trim removed 3 bases at V and 8 bases at J, leaving 6 bases unmatched. CDR1 SGHAT and CDR2 FQNNGV come from the germline V gene. This CDR3 is 15 amino acids long. Written as DNA, the CDR3 is TGTGCCAGCAGCTTTACTAGCGGGAGTATCGATGAGCAGTTCTTC. Protein sequence: CASSFTSGSIDEQFF.

CDR3 sequence: CASSLAVSSDTQYF. The CDR3 DNA reads TGTGCCAGCAGCTTGGCCGTTTCTAGCGATACGCAGTATTTT. This sequence joins TRBV5-6 and TRBJ2-3, with D possibly being TRBD2 (5 bases). The CDR3 length is 14 residues. Germline V gene lookup returns CDR1 SGHDT and CDR2 YYEEEE. V shed 0 bases and J shed 6 bases, with 11 bases lying between them. Based on the CDR3 plus reference TRBV5-6 and TRBJ2-3, the full variable domain is DAGVTQSPTHLIKTRGQQVTLRCSPKSGHDTVSWYQQALGQGPQFIFQYYEEEERQRGNFPDRFSGHQFPNYSSELNVNALLLGDSALYLCASSLAVSSDTQYFGPGTRLTVL.

J is TRBJ2-7 and V is TRBV5-4; 9 nucleotides agree with TRBD2. The germline gives CDR1 SGHNT, CDR2 YYREEE (reference sequence). Losses at the gene ends were 4 bases for V and 3 bases for J; bases not matched to a gene: 8. This CDR3 has 15 amino acids. CDR3 amino acids: CASSPGTSRYYEQYF. CDR3 DNA: TGTGCCAGCAGCCCGGGGACTAGCAGATACTACGAGCAGTACTTC.

The chain combines TRBV28 with TRBJ1-3, with 8 bases matching TRBD1. Germline V gives CDR1 MDHEN, CDR2 SYDVKM. The CDR3 consists of 14 residues. V was pared by 6 bases and J by 4 bases, with 5 bases of the junction left unmatched. The CDR3 sequence: CASSRGPGGNTIYF. CDR3 nucleotides: TGTGCCAGCAGCAGGGGGCCTGGAGGAAACACCATATATTTT.

The gene calls are TRBV7-9 and TRBJ2-5; D gene unclear. The CDR3 runs to 16 residues. V lost 5 bases and J lost 9, with 25 bases in between. Looked up from germline, CDR1 is SEHNR and CDR2 is FQNEAQ (reference sequence). The CDR3 coding sequence is TGTGCCAGCAGCCAGATTACGGGCCCTAGGACGTGGTCCCAGTACTTC. Its translation is CASSQITGPRTWSQYF.

The CDR3 protein is CASSWDPGTDEKLFF. In DNA, the CDR3 is TGCGCCAGCAGCTGGGACCCCGGGACAGATGAAAAACTGTTTTTT. This sequence joins TRBV5-1 and TRBJ1-4, with TRBD1 matching over 7 bases. This CDR3 is built from 15 residues. Germline values: CDR1 SGHRS, CDR2 YFSETQ. The V gene end was trimmed by 3 bases and the J gene end by 6 bases; junction bases not matched to a gene: 8.